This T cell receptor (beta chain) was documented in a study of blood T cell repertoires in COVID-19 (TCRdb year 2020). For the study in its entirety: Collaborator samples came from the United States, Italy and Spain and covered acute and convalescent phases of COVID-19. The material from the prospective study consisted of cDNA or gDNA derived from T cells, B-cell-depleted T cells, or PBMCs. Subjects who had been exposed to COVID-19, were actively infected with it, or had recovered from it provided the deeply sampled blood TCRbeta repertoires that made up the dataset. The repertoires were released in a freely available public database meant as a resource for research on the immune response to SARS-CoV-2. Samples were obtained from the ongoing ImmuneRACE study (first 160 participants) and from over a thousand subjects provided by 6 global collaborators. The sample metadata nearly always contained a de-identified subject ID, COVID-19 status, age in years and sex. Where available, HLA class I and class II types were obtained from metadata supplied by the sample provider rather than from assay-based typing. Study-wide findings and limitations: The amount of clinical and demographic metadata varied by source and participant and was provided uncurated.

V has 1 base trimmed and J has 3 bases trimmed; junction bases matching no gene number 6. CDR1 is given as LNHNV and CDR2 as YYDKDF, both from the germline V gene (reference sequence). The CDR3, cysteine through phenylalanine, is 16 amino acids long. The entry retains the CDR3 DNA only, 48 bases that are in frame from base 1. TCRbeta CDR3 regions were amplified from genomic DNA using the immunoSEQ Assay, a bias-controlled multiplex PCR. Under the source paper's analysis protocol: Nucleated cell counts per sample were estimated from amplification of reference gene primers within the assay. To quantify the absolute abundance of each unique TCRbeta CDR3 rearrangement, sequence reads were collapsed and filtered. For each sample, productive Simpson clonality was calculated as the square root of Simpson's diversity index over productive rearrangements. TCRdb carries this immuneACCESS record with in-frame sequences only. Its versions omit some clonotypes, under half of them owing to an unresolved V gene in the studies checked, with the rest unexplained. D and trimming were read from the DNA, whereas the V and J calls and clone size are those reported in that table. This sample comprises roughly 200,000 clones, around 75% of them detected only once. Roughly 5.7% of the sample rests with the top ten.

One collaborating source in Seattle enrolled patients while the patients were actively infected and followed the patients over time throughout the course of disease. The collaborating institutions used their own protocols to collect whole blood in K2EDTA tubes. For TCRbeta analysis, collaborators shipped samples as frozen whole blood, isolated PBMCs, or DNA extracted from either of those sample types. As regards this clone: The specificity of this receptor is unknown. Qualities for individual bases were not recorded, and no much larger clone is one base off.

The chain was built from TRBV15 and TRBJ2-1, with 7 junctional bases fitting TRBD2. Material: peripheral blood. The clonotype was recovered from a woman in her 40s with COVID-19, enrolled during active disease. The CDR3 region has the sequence CATSRVGGGHYNEQFF. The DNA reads TGTGCCACCAGCAGAGTTGGCGGGGGTCACTACAATGAGCAGTTCTTC.